Listed here are 21 T cell receptor beta chains from one sample, sequenced in a study of T cells in Graves' hyperthyroidism and ophthalmopathy. It was RNA transcripts that yielded the amplified TCR beta CDR3 regions. The TCR CDR3 first-round RT-PCR relied on the HTBI primer set. TCRdb recomputed calls from the multiplex PCR reads with MiXCR, one row per CDR3 protein. Altogether roughly 700,000 distinct CDR3 sequences are present, around a third being singletons, with the ten largest covering around 29%. What was sequenced was blood. The origin of the receptors is a woman in her thirties or forties with Graves' hyperthyroidism.

The table lists this clonotype with many counts. The chain recombines TRBV6-5 with TRBJ1-5; no clear D. Trimming removed 7 bases from V and 4 bases from J, with 8 bases in between. CDR3 length: 12 amino acids. Germline CDR1 and CDR2: MNHEY and SVGAGI. CDR3 loop: CASTAENQPQHF. The CDR3, as DNA: TGTGCCAGCACCGCGGAGAATCAGCCCCAGCATTTT.

The chain couples TRBV10-3 to TRBJ2-5, with 7 positions matching TRBD2. CDR1 and CDR2 (germline): ENHRY, SYGVKD. V dropped 10 bases and J dropped 4; count of bases not matched to a gene: 15. CDR3 length equals 15 residues. CDR3 region: CASSPSGTNRETQYF. As DNA, the CDR3 is TGTGCCAGCTCACCGAGCGGGACTAATAGAGAGACCCAGTACTTC.

This clonotype has only one observation. This chain joins TRBV24-1 and TRBJ2-7; the match to TRBD1 covers 8 bases. Losses at the gene ends were 7 bases for V and 5 bases for J; bases not matched to a gene: 9. This CDR3 region has 14 residues. Germline CDR1 is KGHDR and CDR2 is SFDVKD. CDR3 in amino acids: CATRDSGTGNEQYF. CDR3 nucleotide sequence: TGTGCCACCAGAGACTCCGGGACAGGTAACGAGCAGTACTTC.

The V gene is TRBV2, the J gene TRBJ1-2; 9 bases agree with TRBD1. V shed 5 bases, J shed 6 bases, and the junction held 10 bases outside the gene matches. CDR3 length: 15 amino acids. Looked up from germline, CDR1 is SNHLY and CDR2 is FYNNEI. This CDR3 reads CASSSPGQGNDGYTF. Here the CDR3 DNA reads TGTGCCAGCAGTTCCCCGGGACAGGGTAATGATGGCTACACCTTC.

To note about this clonotype: A much larger clone sits a single nucleotide away, making a read error possible. V gene TRBV19 combines with J gene TRBJ2-7; 8 bases line up with TRBD1. V lost 8 bases and J lost 3; bases outside the gene matches: 12. The CDR3 loop spans 15 amino acids. Germline V gives CDR1 LNHDA, CDR2 SQIVND (reference sequence). This chain's CDR3 is CASGSRTGQLYEQYF. The CDR3, as DNA: TGTGCCAGTGGCTCCCGGACAGGGCAACTCTACGAGCAGTACTTC. The whole variable domain, filled in from reference TRBV19 and TRBJ2-7, reads DGGITQSPKYLFRKEGQNVTLSCEQNLNHDAMYWYRQDPGQGLRLIYYSQIVNDFQKGDIAEGYSVSREKKESFPLTVTSAQKNPTAFYLCASGSRTGQLYEQYFGPGTRLTVT.

The table lists this clonotype with a few counts. The V and J genes are TRBV5-1 and TRBJ2-7; TRBD1 agrees at 7 bases. CDR1 and CDR2 (germline): SGHRS, YFSETQ. V lost 4 bases, J lost 5 bases, and 9 bases stayed unmatched. The CDR3 totals 14 residues. The CDR3 DNA reads as TGCGCCAGCAGCCTAGGACAGGTCGACCACGAGCAGTACTTC. This translates into CASSLGQVDHEQYF.

This clonotype was seen ten or more times. The genes are TRBV7-2 and TRBJ1-6, with D unclear. Trimming took 1 base from V and 10 from J, leaving 11 bases between them. Germline-derived CDR1 and CDR2 are SGHTA and FQGNSA. The CDR3 sequence is 14 residues long. CDR3 protein: CASSLVYVSSPLHF. CDR3 DNA: TGTGCCAGCAGCTTAGTATATGTTTCGTCACCCCTCCACTTT.

V and J are TRBV5-1 and TRBJ2-7; weak D call: TRBD1 (5 bases). Germline CDR1 SGHRS, CDR2 YFSETQ. With 4 bases removed from V and 7 bases from J, the gap between germline ends came to 12 bases. CDR3 length equals 12 residues. The CDR3 loop reads CASSIDQGEQYF. The CDR3 bases are TGCGCCAGCAGCATTGACCAGGGAGAGCAGTACTTC.

Comment on this clonotype: It may be a read error: a sequence one base away is much more abundant. The CDR3 reads CASSYRRYTEAFF. DNA for the CDR3: TGTGCCAGCAGTTATCGCCGTTACACTGAAGCTTTCTTT. The chain combines TRBV27 with TRBJ1-1; D is ambiguous. The CDR3 is 13 residues long. Germline loops: CDR1 MNHEY, CDR2 SMNVEV (reference sequence). Trimming shortened V by 4 bases and J by 3 bases, and 9 bases separated the two germline ends.

This clonotype has just a few counts. The chain couples TRBV19 to TRBJ2-3; no reliable D call. Germline CDR1 reads LNHDA; CDR2 reads SQIVND (reference sequence). V was trimmed by 4 bases and J by 2 bases, leaving 16 bases between them. The CDR3 spans 16 residues. The CDR3 DNA reads as TGTGCCAGTAGTACAAGATTTTTCCTTACCACAGATACGCAGTATTTT. Translation: CASSTRFFLTTDTQYF.

About this clonotype itself: This may be a read error, as it is one base from a much larger clone. The chain recombines TRBV20-1 with TRBJ2-7; 7 positions agree with TRBD1. There are 12 residues in the CDR3. The V gene end was trimmed by 6 bases and the J gene end by 9 bases; junction bases not matched to a gene: 11. CDR1 DFQATT and CDR2 SNEGSKA come from the germline V gene (reference sequence). This CDR3 reads CSAPTWTGGQYF. In DNA form, the CDR3 reads TGCAGTGCCCCTACTTGGACAGGCGGGCAGTACTTC.

This clonotype was counted ten times or more. The chain has TRBV15 and TRBJ1-2; D is possibly TRBD1 (6 bases). This CDR3 comprises 17 residues. Per the germline V gene, CDR1 is LNHNV and CDR2 is YYDKDF (reference sequence). Trimming pared 0 bases from V and 5 bases from J, leaving 19 bases between. CDR3 nucleotides: TGTGCCACCAGCAGAGATGGGGCCGGGACAACCCTTTATGGCTACACCTTC. It is translated as CATSRDGAGTTLYGYTF.

The chain carries TRBV27 and TRBJ2-6; D is ambiguous. The CDR3 spans 17 residues. V was pared by 0 bases and J by 4 bases, with 13 bases between. Germline lookup yields CDR1 MNHEY and CDR2 SMNVEV (reference sequence). The CDR3 DNA is TGTGCCAGCAGTTTATCCCCCCAACGCAGCGGGGCCAACGTCCTGACTTTC. Translated: CASSLSPQRSGANVLTF.

This clonotype was found many times. The chain recombines TRBV20-1 with TRBJ1-5; D is uncertain. In germline, CDR1 is DFQATT, CDR2 SNEGSKA (reference sequence). The CDR3 extends over 15 amino acids. V shed 3 bases and J shed 2 bases, with 14 bases lying between them. The CDR3 spells CSASYQKVGNQPQHF. CDR3 in DNA: TGCAGTGCTAGCTATCAGAAGGTGGGCAATCAGCCCCAGCATTTT.

This clonotype was picked up many times. The V call is TRBV29-1, the J call TRBJ2-7; 12 bases match TRBD1. The CDR3 runs 15 residues. V lost 0 bases to trimming and J lost 4 bases; unmatched junction nucleotides: 4. Germline V gene data show CDR1 as SQVTM and CDR2 as ANQGSEA. The DNA of the CDR3 is TGCAGCGTTGAAGATCTGGGACAGGGGGCATACGAGCAGTACTTC. Translated: CSVEDLGQGAYEQYF.

This sequence joins TRBV7-2 and TRBJ1-3, with D uncertain. The germline V gene has CDR1 SGHTA and CDR2 FQGNSA. The CDR3 has 16 residues. V lost 1 base and J lost 0, with 10 bases in between. For the CDR3, the DNA is TGTGCCAGCAGCTTAGAAAGGAGACCCTCTGGAAACACCATATATTTT. Protein: CASSLERRPSGNTIYF.

In this sample, this clonotype turned up a few times. One end of the junction fails to match germline, which may point to a read error. This chain connects TRBV14 to TRBJ1-1; no reliable D call. The CDR3 loop spans 17 amino acids. Germline V lookup: CDR1 SGHDN, CDR2 FVKESK. CDR3 bases: TGTGCCAGCAGCGAAGAGGTAGGGCACCGGTTGAACACTGAAGCTTTCTTT. Translating it yields CASSEEVGHRLNTEAFF. Combining the CDR3 with reference TRBV14 and TRBJ1-1 gives the whole variable domain EAGVTQFPSHSVIEKGQTVTLRCDPISGHDNLYWYRRVMGKEIKFLLHFVKESKQDESGMPNNRFLAERTGGTYSTLKVQPAELEDSGVYFCASSEEVGHRLNTEAFFGQGTRLTVV.

As regards this clonotype: This may stem from a read error, because a much larger clone lies one nucleotide away. The rearrangement links TRBV12-3 or TRBV12-4 to TRBJ1-1; D may be TRBD1 (6 bases). This CDR3 has 13 amino acids. The CDR3 sequence is CASSFGGWTEASF. CDR3 bases: TGTGCCAGCAGTTTCGGGGGCTGGACTGAAGCTTCCTTT.

This clonotype was found a few times. J is TRBJ2-3 and V is TRBV6-6; no firm D call. Germline V CDR1 and CDR2: MNHNY, SVGAGI (reference sequence). Trimming took off 10 bases at V and 4 bases at J, with 9 bases between the two ends. CDR3 size: 11 residues. CDR3 in amino acids: CATLRSDTQYF. CDR3 coding DNA: TGTGCCACCTTAAGGTCAGATACGCAGTATTTT.

This clonotype was counted ten times or more. This chain links TRBV12-3 or TRBV12-4 with TRBJ1-1; tentatively, D is TRBD1 (6 bases). The V end was cut by 6 bases, the J end by 8 bases, with 13 bases between. This CDR3 spans 12 amino acids. The CDR3 reads CASSPYRDEAFF. The CDR3 DNA reads as TGTGCCAGCAGCCCTTACAGGGACGAAGCTTTCTTT.

This clonotype showed up just once. The rearrangement links TRBV19 to TRBJ2-2, with TRBD2 matching over 15 bases. Germline loops: CDR1 LNHDA, CDR2 SQIVND (reference sequence). V lost 3 bases and J lost 0; bases outside the gene matches: 11. The CDR3 runs to 21 residues. For the CDR3, the DNA is TGTGCCAGTAGTATGCCCCGGGGCCGGACTAGCGGGGGGGCGAACACCGGGGAGCTGTTTTTT. Residues: CASSMPRGRTSGGANTGELFF. Full variable domain (missing parts from reference TRBV19 and TRBJ2-2): DGGITQSPKYLFRKEGQNVTLSCEQNLNHDAMYWYRQDPGQGLRLIYYSQIVNDFQKGDIAEGYSVSREKKESFPLTVTSAQKNPTAFYLCASSMPRGRTSGGANTGELFFGEGSRLTVL.